This T cell receptor beta chain was captured in a study of cytotoxic CD8 clonotypes in ibrutinib-treated CLL. Sequencing was performed with immunoSEQ multiplex PCR; in TCRdb, only in-frame clones are kept and a portion is missing. The table lists tens of thousands of clones, 50% to 70% of them singletons. The germline V and J ends were trimmed by 5 bases and 3 bases, with 11 bases remaining between them. The germline V gene has CDR1 SNHLY and CDR2 FYNNEI. The CDR3 runs to 13 residues. This sample comprised PBMCs, obtained after 24 months of ibrutinib treatment. This receptor was taken from a human donor with chronic lymphocytic leukemia. The V call is TRBV2, the J call TRBJ2-7; no definite D call. The CDR3 reads CASSSRLNYEQYV. Written as DNA, the CDR3 is TGTGCCAGCAGTTCACGACTCAACTACGAGCAGTACGTC.